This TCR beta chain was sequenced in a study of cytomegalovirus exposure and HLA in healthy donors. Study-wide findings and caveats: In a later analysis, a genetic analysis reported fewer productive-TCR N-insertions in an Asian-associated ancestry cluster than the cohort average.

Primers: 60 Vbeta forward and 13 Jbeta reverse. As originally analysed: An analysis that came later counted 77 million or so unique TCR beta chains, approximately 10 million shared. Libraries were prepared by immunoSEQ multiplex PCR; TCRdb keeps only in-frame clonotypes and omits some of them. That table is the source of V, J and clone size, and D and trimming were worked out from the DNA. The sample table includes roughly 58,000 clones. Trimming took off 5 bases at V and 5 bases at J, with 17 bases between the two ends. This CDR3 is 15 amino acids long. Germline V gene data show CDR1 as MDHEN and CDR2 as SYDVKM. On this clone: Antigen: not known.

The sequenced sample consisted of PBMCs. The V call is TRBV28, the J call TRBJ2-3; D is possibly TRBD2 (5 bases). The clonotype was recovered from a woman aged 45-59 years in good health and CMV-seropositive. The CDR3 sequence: CASSGTGRRRDTQYF. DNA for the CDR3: TGTGCCAGCAGTGGAACCGGGCGGAGGCGAGATACGCAGTATTTT.